This T cell receptor beta chain stems from a study of cytomegalovirus exposure and HLA in healthy donors. Study-wide points: A few of the chains that were CMV-associated were confirmed in vitro to be specific for CMV antigens. After further analysis at a later stage, 15,000 to 20,000 TCR beta sequences were associated with HLA alleles at 0.05 false discovery rate.

The PCR was carried out with 60 Vbeta primers and 13 Jbeta primers. Assay used: immunoSEQ multiplex PCR; TCRdb lists only in-frame clones, some missing. The data show 100,000 to 150,000 clones, about four fifths seen once. A word on this clone: As yet, its antigen is unknown.

The length of the CDR3 is 15 residues. Trimming left V 3 bases short and J 6 bases short, with 14 bases between. Germline V gene sequence: CDR1 LGHNA, CDR2 YSLEER. The gene calls are TRBV4-3 and TRBJ2-2; TRBD2 is a possible D gene (6 bases). The TCR originated in a middle-aged woman in good health and CMV-seronegative. Material for sequencing was PBMCs. The CDR3 spells CASSQMGGRAGELFF. The DNA for the CDR3 is TGCGCCAGCAGCCAGATGGGGGGAAGAGCCGGGGAGCTGTTTTTT.